This T cell receptor (beta chain) was found in a study of somatic mutations in cytotoxic T cells in rheumatoid arthritis. Study-level points and caveats: TRBV07 showed slight underrepresentation in rheumatoid arthritis patients, unadjusted for multiple comparisons.

CDR1 is SGHDT, CDR2 YYEEEE, per germline. This CDR3 spans 16 amino acids. With 5 bases clipped from V and 7 bases from J, the junction kept 9 bases outside the gene matches. A word on this clone: Its antigen remains unknown.

The method was immunoSEQ multiplex PCR; TCRdb's version includes in-frame clones alone and lacks a portion of them. The table shows about 25,000 clones, with roughly 74% occurring only once. The rearrangement uses TRBV5-6 and TRBJ2-2; TRBD2 agrees at 12 bases. The sequencing input was CD8+ T cells sorted from blood. The sequence came from a young woman in good health. This CDR3 reads CASRYELAGGFGELFF. In DNA form, the CDR3 reads TGTGCCAGCAGATATGAACTAGCGGGAGGATTCGGGGAGCTGTTTTTT.